This T cell receptor (beta chain) was sequenced in a study of response to subunit inactivated influenza vaccine. Findings and caveats of the study: Authors suggested each seasonal influenza vaccination recruits few new T cells.

TCRdb reanalysed the RT-PCR reads using MiXCR and keeps one entry per CDR3 protein. This sample yields over 800,000 distinct CDR3 sequences, of which 21% are seen a single time; roughly 10% belongs to the top ten. CDR3 length: 13 amino acids. Germline V gene data show CDR1 as LNHDA and CDR2 as SQIVND (reference sequence). After removal of 10 bases from V and 7 bases from J, the junction contained 7 bases not matched to a gene. This clonotype was observed a few times. Its antigen is not known. Material: PBMCs from blood, obtained 4 to 6 days after vaccination. The TCR sequence derives from a man aged 45-65 years who received an inactivated influenza vaccine. The genes are TRBV19 and TRBJ2-1; 10 bases are shared with TRBD1. This chain's CDR3 is CATWDRGLNEQFF. The CDR3 region has the DNA TGTGCCACCTGGGACAGGGGATTAAATGAGCAGTTCTTC.